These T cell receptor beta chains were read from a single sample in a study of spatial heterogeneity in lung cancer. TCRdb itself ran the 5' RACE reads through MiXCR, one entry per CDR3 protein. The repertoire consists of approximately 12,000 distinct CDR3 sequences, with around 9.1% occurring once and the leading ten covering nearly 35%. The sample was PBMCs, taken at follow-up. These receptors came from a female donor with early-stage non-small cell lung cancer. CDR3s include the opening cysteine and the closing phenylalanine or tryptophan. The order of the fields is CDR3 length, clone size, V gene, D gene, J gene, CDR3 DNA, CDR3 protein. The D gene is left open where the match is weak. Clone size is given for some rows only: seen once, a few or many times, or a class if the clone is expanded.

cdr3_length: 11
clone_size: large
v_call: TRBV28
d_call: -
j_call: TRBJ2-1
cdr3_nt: TGTGCCAGCAGTTTCCCTAGTGAGCAGTTCTTC
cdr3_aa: CASSFPSEQFF

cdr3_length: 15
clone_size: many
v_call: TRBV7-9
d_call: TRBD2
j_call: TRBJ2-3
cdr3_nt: TGTGCCAGCACCCCTCTAGCGGGAGTCGCAGATACGCAGTATTTT
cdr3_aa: CASTPLAGVADTQYF

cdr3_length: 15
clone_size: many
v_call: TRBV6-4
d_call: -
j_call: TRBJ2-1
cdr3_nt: TGTGCCAGCAGTGAAGAAGCCGGGACGGCGGGTGAGCAGTTCTTC
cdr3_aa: CASSEEAGTAGEQFF

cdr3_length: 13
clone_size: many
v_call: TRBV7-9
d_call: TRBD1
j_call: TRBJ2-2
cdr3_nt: TGTGCTACGGGACAGGGTTACACCGGGGAGCTGTTTTTT
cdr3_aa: CATGQGYTGELFF

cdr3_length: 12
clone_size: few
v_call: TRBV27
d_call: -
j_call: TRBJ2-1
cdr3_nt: TGTGCCAGCAGTCTATACGGGGATGAGCAGTTCTTC
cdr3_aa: CASSLYGDEQFF

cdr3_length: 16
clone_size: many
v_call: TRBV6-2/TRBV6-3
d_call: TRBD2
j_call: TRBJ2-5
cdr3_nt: TGTGCCAGCAGTTACGTGGCGGGGGAAACCCAAGAGACCCAGTACTTC
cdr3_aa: CASSYVAGETQETQYF

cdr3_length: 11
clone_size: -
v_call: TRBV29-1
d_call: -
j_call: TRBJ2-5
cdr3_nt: TGCAGCGCACGACTATCCGAGACCCAGTACTTC
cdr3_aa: CSARLSETQYF

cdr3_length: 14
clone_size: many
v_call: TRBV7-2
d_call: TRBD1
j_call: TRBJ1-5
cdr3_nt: TGTGCCAGCAGCTTATGGGACAGAAATCAGCCCCAGCATTTT
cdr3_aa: CASSLWDRNQPQHF

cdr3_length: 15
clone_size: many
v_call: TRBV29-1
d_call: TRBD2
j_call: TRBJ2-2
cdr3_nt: TGCAGCGTCGGACTAGCGGGGGAGAACACCGGGGAGCTGTTTTTT
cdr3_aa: CSVGLAGENTGELFF

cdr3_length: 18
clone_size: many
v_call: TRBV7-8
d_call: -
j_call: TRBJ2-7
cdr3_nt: TGTGCCAGCAGCTTAGATCCAGTACCGGACAGTAGCTCCTACGAGCAGTACTTC
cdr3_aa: CASSLDPVPDSSSYEQYF

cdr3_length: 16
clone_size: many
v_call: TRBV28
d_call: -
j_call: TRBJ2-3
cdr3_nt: TGTGCCAGCAACCCTCTACGGGGCCTAAGCACAGATACGCAGTATTTT
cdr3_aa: CASNPLRGLSTDTQYF

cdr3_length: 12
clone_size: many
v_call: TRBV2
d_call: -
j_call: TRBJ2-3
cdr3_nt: TGTGCCAGCAGTAGTGGACTAAATCGGAGGTATTTT
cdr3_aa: CASSSGLNRRYF

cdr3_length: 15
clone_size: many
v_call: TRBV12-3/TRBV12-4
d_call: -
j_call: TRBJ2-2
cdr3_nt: TGTGCCAGCAGTTTAGCGCAAGGGGCCGCCGGGGAGCTGTTTTTT
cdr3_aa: CASSLAQGAAGELFF

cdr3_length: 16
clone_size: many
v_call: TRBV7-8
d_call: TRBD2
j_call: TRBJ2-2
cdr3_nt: TGTGCCAGCAGCCCGGTGGCGGGGGTTGACACCGGGGAGCTGTTTTTT
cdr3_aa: CASSPVAGVDTGELFF

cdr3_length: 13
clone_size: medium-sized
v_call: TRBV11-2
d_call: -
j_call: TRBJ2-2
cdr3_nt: TGTGCCTGGGTTACGCGGAACACCGGGGAGCTGTTTTTT
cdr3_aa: CAWVTRNTGELFF

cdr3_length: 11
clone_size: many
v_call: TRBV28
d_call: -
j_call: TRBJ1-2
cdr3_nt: TGTGCCAGCGGGTTGGGCTATGGCTACACCTTC
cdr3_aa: CASGLGYGYTF

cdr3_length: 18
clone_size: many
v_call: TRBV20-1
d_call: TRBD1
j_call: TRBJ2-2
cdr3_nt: TGCAGTGCTAGAGATCGGGACAGGAGCATTCGGGGCACCGGGGAGCTGTTTTTT
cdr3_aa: CSARDRDRSIRGTGELFF

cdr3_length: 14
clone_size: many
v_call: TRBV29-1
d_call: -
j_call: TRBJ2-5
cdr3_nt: TGCAGCGTTGAAGGACTCTCGTACCAAGAGACCCAGTACTTC
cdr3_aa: CSVEGLSYQETQYF

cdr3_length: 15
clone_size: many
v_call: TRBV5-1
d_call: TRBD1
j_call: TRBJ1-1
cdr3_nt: TGCGCCAGCAGCTCGATGACAGGGTTGAACACTGAAGCTTTCTTT
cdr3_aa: CASSSMTGLNTEAFF

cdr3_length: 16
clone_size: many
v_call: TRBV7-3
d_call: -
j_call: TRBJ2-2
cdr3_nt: TGTGCCAGCAGCCCTACACAGGGTTTACGGACCGGGGAGCTGTTTTTT
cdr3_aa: CASSPTQGLRTGELFF

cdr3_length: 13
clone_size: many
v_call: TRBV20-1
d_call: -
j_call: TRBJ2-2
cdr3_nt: TGCAGTGCTAGAGTCTCACAGACCGGGGAGCTGTTTTTT
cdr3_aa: CSARVSQTGELFF

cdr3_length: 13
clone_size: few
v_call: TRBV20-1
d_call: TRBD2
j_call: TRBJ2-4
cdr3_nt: TGCAGTGCTCCAACTAGCGGGGGGGCCATTCAGTACTTC
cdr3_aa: CSAPTSGGAIQYF

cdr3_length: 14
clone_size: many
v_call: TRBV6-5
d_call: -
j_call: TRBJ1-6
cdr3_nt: TGTGCCAGCAGCCCATCCTATCTGTATTCACCCCTCCACTTT
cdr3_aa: CASSPSYLYSPLHF

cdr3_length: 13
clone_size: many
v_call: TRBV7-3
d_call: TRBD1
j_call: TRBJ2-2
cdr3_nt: TGTGCCAGCAGCTCGACAGGGGCCGGGGAGCTGTTTTTT
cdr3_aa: CASSSTGAGELFF

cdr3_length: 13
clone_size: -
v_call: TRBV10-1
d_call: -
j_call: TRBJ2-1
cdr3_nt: TGCGCCAGCAGTGAGTCGGACCCAGCTGAGCAGTTCTTC
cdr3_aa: CASSESDPAEQFF

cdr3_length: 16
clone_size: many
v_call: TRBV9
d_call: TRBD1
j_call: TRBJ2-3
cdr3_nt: TGTGCCAGCAGCGTAGCCGTCACAGGGGGCACAGATACGCAGTATTTT
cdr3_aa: CASSVAVTGGTDTQYF

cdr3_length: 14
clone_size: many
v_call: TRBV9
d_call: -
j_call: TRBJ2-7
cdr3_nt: TGTGCCAGCAGCGTAGGGGGGGCCCCCTACGAGCAGTACTTC
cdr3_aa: CASSVGGAPYEQYF

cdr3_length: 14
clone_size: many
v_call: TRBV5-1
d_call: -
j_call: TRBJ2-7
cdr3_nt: TGCGCCAGCAGCCCAGCGGGTCTGGCCTACGAGCAGTACTTC
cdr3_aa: CASSPAGLAYEQYF

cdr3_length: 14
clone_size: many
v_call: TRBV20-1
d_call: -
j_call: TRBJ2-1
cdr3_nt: TGCAGTGCTAGGGAAGTTAGCTCCTACAATGAGCAGTTCTTC
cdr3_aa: CSAREVSSYNEQFF

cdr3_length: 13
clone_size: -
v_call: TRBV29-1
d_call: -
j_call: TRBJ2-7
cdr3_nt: TGCAGCGTTGAAATCGGAACCACCTACGAGCAGTACTTC
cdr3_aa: CSVEIGTTYEQYF

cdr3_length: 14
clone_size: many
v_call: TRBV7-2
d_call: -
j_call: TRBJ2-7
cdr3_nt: TGTGCCAGCAGCCAGACTAGGGCCGGGGGCGAGCAGTACTTC
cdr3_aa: CASSQTRAGGEQYF

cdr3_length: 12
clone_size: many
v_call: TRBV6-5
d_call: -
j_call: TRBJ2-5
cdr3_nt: TGTGCCAGCGGGGGATCCCAAGAGACCCAGTACTTC
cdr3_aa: CASGGSQETQYF

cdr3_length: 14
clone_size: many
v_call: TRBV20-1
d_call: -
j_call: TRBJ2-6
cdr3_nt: TGCAGTGCTAGAGACAGCTCTGGGGCCAACGTCCTGACTTTC
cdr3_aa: CSARDSSGANVLTF

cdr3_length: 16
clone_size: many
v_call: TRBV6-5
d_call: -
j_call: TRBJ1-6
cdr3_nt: TGTGCCAGCAGTTCGGGATCTTCCGTCTATAATTCACCCCTCCACTTT
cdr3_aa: CASSSGSSVYNSPLHF

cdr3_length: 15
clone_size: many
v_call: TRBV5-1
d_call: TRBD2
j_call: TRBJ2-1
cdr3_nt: TGCGCCAGCAGCTTGCTAGCGGAACCCTACAATGAGCAGTTCTTC
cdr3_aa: CASSLLAEPYNEQFF

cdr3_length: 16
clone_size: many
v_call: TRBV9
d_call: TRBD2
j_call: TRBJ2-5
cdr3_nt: TGTGCCAGCAGTCCTCCGGGACTAGCGGGGGGGAGGACCCAGTACTTC
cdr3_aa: CASSPPGLAGGRTQYF